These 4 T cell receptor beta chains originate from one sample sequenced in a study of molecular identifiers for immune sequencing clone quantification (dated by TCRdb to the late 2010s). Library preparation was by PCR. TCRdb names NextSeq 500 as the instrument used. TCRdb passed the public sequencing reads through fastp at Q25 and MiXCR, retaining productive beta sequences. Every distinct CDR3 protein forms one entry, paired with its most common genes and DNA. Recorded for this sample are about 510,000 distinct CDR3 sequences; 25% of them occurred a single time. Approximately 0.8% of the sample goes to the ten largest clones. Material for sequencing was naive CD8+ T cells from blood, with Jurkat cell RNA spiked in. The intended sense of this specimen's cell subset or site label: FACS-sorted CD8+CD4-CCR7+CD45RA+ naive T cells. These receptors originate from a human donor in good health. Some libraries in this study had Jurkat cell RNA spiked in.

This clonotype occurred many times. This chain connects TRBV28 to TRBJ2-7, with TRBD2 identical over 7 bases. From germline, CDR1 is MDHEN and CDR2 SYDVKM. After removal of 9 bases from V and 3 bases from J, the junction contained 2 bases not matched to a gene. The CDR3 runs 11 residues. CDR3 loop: CASTSDYEQYF. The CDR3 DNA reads TGTGCCAGTACTAGCGACTACGAGCAGTACTTC.

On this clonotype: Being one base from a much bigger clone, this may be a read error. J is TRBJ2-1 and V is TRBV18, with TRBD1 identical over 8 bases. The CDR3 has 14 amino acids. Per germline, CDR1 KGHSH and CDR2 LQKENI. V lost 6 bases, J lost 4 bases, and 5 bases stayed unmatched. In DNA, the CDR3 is TGTGCCAGCTCCTCGGACAGGGAATACAATGAGCAGTTCTTC. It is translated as CASSSDREYNEQFF.

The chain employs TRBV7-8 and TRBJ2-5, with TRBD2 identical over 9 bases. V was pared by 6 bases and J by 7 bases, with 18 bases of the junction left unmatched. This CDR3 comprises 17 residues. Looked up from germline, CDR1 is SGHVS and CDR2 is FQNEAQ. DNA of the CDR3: TGTGCCAGCAGGTTCTCGCGGGGGGGCGTCTTTGAAGGGACCCAGTACTTC. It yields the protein CASRFSRGGVFEGTQYF.

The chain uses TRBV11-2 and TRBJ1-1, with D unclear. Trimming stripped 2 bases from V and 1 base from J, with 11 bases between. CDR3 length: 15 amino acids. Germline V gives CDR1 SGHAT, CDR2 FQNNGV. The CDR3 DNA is TGTGCCAGCAGCTTAAACGCTGTCGGGAACACTGAAGCTTTCTTT. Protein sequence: CASSLNAVGNTEAFF.